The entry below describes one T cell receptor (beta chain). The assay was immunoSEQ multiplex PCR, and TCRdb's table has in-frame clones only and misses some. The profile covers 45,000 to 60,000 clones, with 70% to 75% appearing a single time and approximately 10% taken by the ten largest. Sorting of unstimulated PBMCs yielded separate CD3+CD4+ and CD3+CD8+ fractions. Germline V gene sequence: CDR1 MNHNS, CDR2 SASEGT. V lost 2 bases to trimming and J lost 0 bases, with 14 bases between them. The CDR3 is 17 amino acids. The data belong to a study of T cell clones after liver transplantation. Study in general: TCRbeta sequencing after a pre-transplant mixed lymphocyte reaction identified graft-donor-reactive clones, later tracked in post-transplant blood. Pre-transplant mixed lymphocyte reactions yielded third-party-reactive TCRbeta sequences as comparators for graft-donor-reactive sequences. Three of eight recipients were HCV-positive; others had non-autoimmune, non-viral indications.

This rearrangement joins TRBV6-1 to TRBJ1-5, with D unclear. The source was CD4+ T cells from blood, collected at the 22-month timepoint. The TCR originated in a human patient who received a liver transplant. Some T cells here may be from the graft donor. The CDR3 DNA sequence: TGTGCCAGCAGTGAACACCCCGGGAGACATAGCAATCAGCCCCAGCATTTT. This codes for CASSEHPGRHSNQPQHF.